This T cell receptor beta chain was captured by sequencing in a study of T cells after yellow fever vaccination. Study findings and constraints: A small share of clonotypes appeared in both CD4 and CD8 compartments.

Template-switching 5'RACE yielded the TCR cDNA; a universal primer site and UMIs were added in the process. Using its own MiXCR run on the 5' RACE reads, TCRdb lists one record per CDR3 protein. Among 350,000 to 550,000 distinct CDR3 sequences listed, around 20% were seen once. CDR1 and CDR2 from the germline V gene are SGHTA and FQGTGA. Deletions cut 1 base from V and 13 bases from J, with 13 bases between. CDR3 size: 13 residues. As regards this clonotype: The target antigen is unknown.

This sequence originates from a man in his late teens or twenties who received the YFV17D yellow fever vaccine. This chain connects TRBV7-3 to TRBJ2-2; D uncertain. The sample was PBMCs, taken before the yellow fever booster vaccination. CDR3 loop: CASSLNPGSGLFF. The DNA for the CDR3 is TGTGCCAGCAGCTTAAACCCCGGGTCTGGGCTGTTTTTT.